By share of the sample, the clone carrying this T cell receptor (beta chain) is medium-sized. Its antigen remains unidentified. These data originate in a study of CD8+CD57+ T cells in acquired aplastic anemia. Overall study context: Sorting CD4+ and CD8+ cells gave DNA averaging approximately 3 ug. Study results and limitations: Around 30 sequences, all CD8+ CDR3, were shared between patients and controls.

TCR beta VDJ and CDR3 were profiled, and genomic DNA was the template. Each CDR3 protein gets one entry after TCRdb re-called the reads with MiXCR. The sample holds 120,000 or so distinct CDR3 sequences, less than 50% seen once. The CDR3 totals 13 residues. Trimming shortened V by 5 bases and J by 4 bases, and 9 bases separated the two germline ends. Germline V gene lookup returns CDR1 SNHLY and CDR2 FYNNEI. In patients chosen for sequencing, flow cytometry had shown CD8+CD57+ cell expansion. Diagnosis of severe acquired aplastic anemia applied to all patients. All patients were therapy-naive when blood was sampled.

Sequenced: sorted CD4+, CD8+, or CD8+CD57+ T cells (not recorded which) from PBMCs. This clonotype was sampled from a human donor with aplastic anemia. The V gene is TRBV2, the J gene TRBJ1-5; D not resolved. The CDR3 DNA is TGTGCCAGCAGTATTGACGGGAATCAGCCCCAGCATTTT. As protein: CASSIDGNQPQHF.